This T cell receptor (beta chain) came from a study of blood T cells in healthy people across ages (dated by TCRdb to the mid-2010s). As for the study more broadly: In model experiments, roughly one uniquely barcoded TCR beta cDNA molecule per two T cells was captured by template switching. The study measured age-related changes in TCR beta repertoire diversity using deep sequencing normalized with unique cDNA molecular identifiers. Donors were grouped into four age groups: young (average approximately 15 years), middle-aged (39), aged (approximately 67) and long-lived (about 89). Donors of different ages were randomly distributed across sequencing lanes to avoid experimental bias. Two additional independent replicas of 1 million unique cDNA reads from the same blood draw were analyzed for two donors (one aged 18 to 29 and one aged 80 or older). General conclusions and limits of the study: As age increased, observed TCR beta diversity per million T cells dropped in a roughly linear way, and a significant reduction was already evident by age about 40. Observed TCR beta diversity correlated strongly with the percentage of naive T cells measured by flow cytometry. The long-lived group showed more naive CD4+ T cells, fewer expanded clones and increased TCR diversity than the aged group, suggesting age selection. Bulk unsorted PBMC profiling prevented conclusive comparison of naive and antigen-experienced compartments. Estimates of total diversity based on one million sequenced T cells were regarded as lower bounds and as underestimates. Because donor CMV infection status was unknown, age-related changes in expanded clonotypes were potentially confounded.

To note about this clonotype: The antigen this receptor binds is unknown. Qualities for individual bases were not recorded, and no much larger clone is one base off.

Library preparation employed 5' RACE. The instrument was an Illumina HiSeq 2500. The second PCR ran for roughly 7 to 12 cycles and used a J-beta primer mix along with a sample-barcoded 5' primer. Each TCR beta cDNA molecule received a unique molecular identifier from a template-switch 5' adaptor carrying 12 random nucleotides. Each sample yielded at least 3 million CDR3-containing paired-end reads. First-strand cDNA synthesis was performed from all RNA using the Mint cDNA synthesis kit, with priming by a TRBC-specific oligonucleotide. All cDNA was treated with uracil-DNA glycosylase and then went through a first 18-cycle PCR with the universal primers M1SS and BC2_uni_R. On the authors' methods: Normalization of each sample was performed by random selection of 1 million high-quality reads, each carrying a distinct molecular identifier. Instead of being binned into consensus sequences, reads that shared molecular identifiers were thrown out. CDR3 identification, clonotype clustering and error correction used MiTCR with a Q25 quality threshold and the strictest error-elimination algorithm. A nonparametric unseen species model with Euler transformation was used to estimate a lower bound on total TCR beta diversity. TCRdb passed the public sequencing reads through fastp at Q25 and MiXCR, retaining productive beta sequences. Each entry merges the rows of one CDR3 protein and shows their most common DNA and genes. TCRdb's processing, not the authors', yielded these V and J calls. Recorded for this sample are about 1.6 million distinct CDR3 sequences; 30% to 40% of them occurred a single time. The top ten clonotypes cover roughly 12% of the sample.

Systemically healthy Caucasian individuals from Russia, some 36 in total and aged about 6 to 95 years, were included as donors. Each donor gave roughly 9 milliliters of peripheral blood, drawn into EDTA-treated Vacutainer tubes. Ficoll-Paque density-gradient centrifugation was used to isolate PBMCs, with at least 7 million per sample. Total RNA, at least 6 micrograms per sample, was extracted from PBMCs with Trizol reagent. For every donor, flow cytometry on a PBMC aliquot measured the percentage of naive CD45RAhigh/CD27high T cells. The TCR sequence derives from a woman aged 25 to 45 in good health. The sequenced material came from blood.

CDR3 loop: CASSFGGAGYNEQFF. The bases are TGTGCCAGCAGCTTCGGGGGGGCCGGGTACAATGAGCAGTTCTTC. The rearranged segments are TRBV7-2 and TRBJ2-1; TRBD2 aligns with 8 central bases. Including the terminal cysteine and phenylalanine, the CDR3 comprises 15 residues. Of the read, only the CDR3 DNA is kept; its 45 bases are in frame from base 1. Per the germline V gene, SGHTA is the CDR1 and FQGNSA is the CDR2. The germline V and J ends show losses of 3 bases and 4 bases respectively, and no gene match explains 5 bases of the junction.